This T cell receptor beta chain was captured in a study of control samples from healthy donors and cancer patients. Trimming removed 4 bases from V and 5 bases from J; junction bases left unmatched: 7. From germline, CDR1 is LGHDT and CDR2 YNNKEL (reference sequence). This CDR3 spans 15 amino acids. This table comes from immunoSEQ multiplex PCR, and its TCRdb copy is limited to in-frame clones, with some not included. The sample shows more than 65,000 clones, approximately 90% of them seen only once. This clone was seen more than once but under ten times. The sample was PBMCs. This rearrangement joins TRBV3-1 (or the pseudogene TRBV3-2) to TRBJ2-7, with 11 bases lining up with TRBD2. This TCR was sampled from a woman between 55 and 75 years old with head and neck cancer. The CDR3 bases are TGTGCCAGCAGCCCCTATAGCGGGGGGGAAGACGAGCAGTACTTC. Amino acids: CASSPYSGGEDEQYF.